The present T cell receptor beta chain was sequenced within a study of a mutant IDH1 vaccine in newly diagnosed glioma. As for time point: week 47, end of study. The investigators gave 300 ug of mutant IDH1 20-mer peptide in each vaccine dose, together with topical imiquimod. Only in-frame clones appear in the TCRdb table, and some are missing; sequencing was by immunoSEQ multiplex PCR. Of around 50,000 clones listed, around 84% were seen once; the top ten hold around 4.5%. A word on this clone: Its specificity is unknown.

This CDR3 is 20 amino acids long. V lost 8 bases and J lost 3, with 31 bases in between. Germline-derived CDR1 and CDR2 are ENHRY and SYGVKD. The specimen comprised PBMCs, sampled from a glioma patient whose treatment included an IDH1 peptide vaccine. The chain employs TRBV10-3 and TRBJ2-2; weak D call: TRBD1 (6 bases). This clonotype originated in a woman aged 30 to 39 with glioma. Some clones in this sample may be carry-over from other donors' samples. The CDR3 here is CAISPTGSKTPGPHTGELFF. The CDR3 nucleotides are TGTGCCATCTCCCCCACAGGGAGCAAAACACCGGGACCTCACACCGGGGAGCTGTTTTTT.